This T cell receptor (beta chain) appears in the sequencing data of a study of T cell repertoires in cytomegalovirus infection. About the study: Both a matching HLA type and CMV infection were indicated by public TCR beta signatures. Study observations and caveats: Carriers of CMV plus the relevant HLA were identified by cumulative public TCR beta family frequency. The study found HLA-C-restricted CMV-specific TCR beta clonotypes dominating the ex vivo response.

The CDR3 spans 12 residues. Trimming left V 1 base short and J 5 bases short, with 6 bases between. Germline V CDR1 and CDR2: SGHNT, YYREEE (reference sequence). This clonotype was detected many times. As yet, its antigen is unknown. From the reads, TCRdb called clonotypes with MiXCR, one entry per CDR3 protein. The sample lists about 110,000 distinct CDR3 sequences; 25% to 30% were seen once. The sequence derives from a human donor in good health (CMV status not recorded). Some clones in this sample may be carry-over from other donors' samples. The sequencing here drew on CD8+ T cells from cultured PBMCs, taken from culture after CMV antigen stimulation. The chain combines TRBV5-4 with TRBJ1-1; D call uncertain. The CDR3 sequence is CASSLSGTEAFF. DNA for the CDR3: TGTGCCAGCAGCTTGTCCGGGACTGAAGCTTTCTTT.